The 8 T cell receptor beta chains below were found in one sample sequenced in a study of tumor-infiltrating lymphocytes in primary liver carcinoma. Unsorted bulk tissue, about 18-32 mg of it, served as the source for co-extraction of RNA and DNA. Total RNA amounting to around 450 ng was the source from which TCR beta cDNA was made with a constant-region primer. It was through three nested multiplex PCR rounds of slightly modified ARM-PCR that TCR beta libraries arose. The first two PCR rounds, nine to ten cycles each, used TRBV1-TRBV30 forward primers and a C-beta reverse primer. TCRdb called the multiplex PCR reads again in MiXCR, with one record for every CDR3 protein. The sample carries about 120,000 distinct CDR3 sequences, approximately 68% recorded once. Sample: tumor-adjacent normal liver tissue. The receptors come from a woman aged 55 to 70 with primary liver carcinoma and hepatitis B virus infection.

This clonotype has just a few counts. Since a much larger clone is just one base distant, this may be a read error. This chain links TRBV5-6 with TRBJ2-1, with D maybe TRBD1 (5 bases). This CDR3 region has 13 residues. Looked up from germline, CDR1 is SGHDT and CDR2 is YYEEEE. V was trimmed by 1 base and J by 5 bases, leaving 7 bases between them. CDR3 nucleotide sequence: TGTGCCAGCAGCTTGATAGGGGACAATGAGCAGTTCTTC. Its protein product is CASSLIGDNEQFF.

V gene TRBV28 combines with J gene TRBJ1-3, with TRBD1 identical over 7 bases. Germline V lookup: CDR1 MDHEN, CDR2 SYDVKM. This CDR3 contains 16 residues. Unmatched junction bases numbered 6, after V lost 0 bases and J lost 4 bases. The CDR3 sequence: CASSLWAGGSGNTIYF. The CDR3 nucleotides read TGTGCCAGCAGTTTATGGGCAGGGGGATCGGGAAACACCATATATTTT.

The rearrangement links TRBV12-3 or TRBV12-4 to TRBJ1-1; D remains ambiguous. The CDR3 spans 13 residues. The V end lost 7 bases, the J end lost 13 bases, and 22 bases lay between the germline ends. The CDR3 DNA sequence: TGTGCCAGCACCCTATACCTGAACACTGTAGTTTTCTTT. It is translated as CASTLYLNTVVFF.

Note on this clonotype: The junction departs from germline at one end; a sequencing error may be responsible. This chain joins TRBV6-1 and TRBJ1-1; perhaps TRBD1 as D (5 bases). Germline V gives CDR1 MNHNS, CDR2 SASEGT. The CDR3 is 13 residues long. CDR3 loop: CVNRGLQVTEALF. The CDR3 bases are TGTGTCAACAGAGGGCTACAGGTGACTGAAGCTTTATTT.

This chain uses TRBV28 with TRBJ2-7, with TRBD2 matching 12 bases. This CDR3 is built from 16 residues. The junction had 11 bases not matched to a gene; V was cut back by 6 bases and J by 5 bases. Germline CDR1 is MDHEN and CDR2 is SYDVKM. In nucleotides, the CDR3 is TGTGCCAGCAGCCTACTGACTAGCGGGAGTTTCCACGAGCAGTACTTC. The encoded protein is CASSLLTSGSFHEQYF.

Regarding this clonotype: The germline gene is not matched at one end of the junction; a read error may be the cause. The rearrangement uses TRBV6-5 and TRBJ2-6; no clear D. The CDR3 sequence is 15 residues long. The germline gives CDR1 MNHEY, CDR2 SVGAGI. CDR3: CASSSRTAGVNVLTF. The CDR3, as DNA: TGTGCCAGCAGTTCTCGTACAGCTGGGGTCAACGTCCTGACTTTC.

The chain recombines TRBV11-2 with TRBJ2-3; maybe TRBD2 (5 bases). The CDR3 is 14 residues long. The V end was cut by 3 bases, the J end by 3 bases, with 10 bases between. Germline V gene data show CDR1 as SGHAT and CDR2 as FQNNGV. CDR3 sequence reads: CASSLEEGTDTQYF. For the CDR3, the DNA is TGTGCCAGCAGCTTGGAGGAAGGGACAGATACGCAGTATTTT.

As to this clonotype: This may stem from a read error, because a much larger clone lies one nucleotide away. No conserved phenylalanine or tryptophan ends this CDR3, so it is likely a read error. V is TRBV12-3 or TRBV12-4 and J is TRBJ1-1; the D gene is possibly TRBD1 (5 bases). Deletions cut 6 bases from V and 1 base from J, with 21 bases between. The CDR3 runs to 17 residues. CDR3 in DNA: TGTGCCAGCAGGGATGGGGCAGATACCATTCCGAACACTGAAGCTTTCATT. As protein: CASRDGADTIPNTEAFI.